Listed here are 5 T cell receptor beta chains from one sample, sequenced in a study of shared clonotypes between healthy human individuals. Generated by immunoSEQ multiplex PCR, the TCRdb table keeps only in-frame clones and is missing some. The sample has 1,500,000 or so clones, 97% to 99% seen once. Sequencing input: naive CD4+ T cells sorted from blood. The subset: CD45RA+ positively selected. These receptors originate from a man aged 25 to 40 in good health.

In the case of this clone: Additional DNA sequences in this sample encode the identical CDR3. V gene TRBV9 combines with J gene TRBJ2-2, with 7 bases aligning to TRBD2. Germline V gene lookup returns CDR1 SGDLS and CDR2 YYNGEE. J lost 0 bases, V lost 0 bases, and 2 bases had no gene match. The CDR3 covers 16 residues. DNA for the CDR3: TGTGCCAGCAGCGTAGTGAGCGGGACGAACACCGGGGAGCTGTTTTTT. Amino acid sequence: CASSVVSGTNTGELFF.

V gene TRBV2 combines with J gene TRBJ2-7; 9 bases align to TRBD1. The CDR3 runs 15 residues. Germline lookup yields CDR1 SNHLY and CDR2 FYNNEI. After removal of 6 bases from V and 2 bases from J, the junction contained 8 bases not matched to a gene. The CDR3 nucleotides read TGTGCCAGCAGGAAGGGACAGGGTGGTACCTACGAGCAGTACTTC. Translating it yields CASRKGQGGTYEQYF. Together with reference TRBV2 and TRBJ2-7, the CDR3 gives the full variable domain: EPEVTQTPSHQVTQMGQEVILRCVPISNHLYFYWYRQILGQKVEFLVSFYNNEISEKSEIFDDQFSVERPDGSNFTLKIRSTKLEDSAMYFCASRKGQGGTYEQYFGPGTRLTVT.

The rearrangement links TRBV5-4 to TRBJ2-2; the D gene could be TRBD1 or TRBD2 (5 bases each). V was pared by 5 bases and J by 6 bases, with 8 bases between. The CDR3 sequence is 12 residues long. Germline CDR1 is SGHNT and CDR2 is YYREEE (reference sequence). Written as DNA, the CDR3 is TGTGCCAGCAGAAGGGACCCCGGGGAGCTGTTTTTT. It codes for CASRRDPGELFF.

The chain carries TRBV27 and TRBJ2-3; D is perhaps TRBD1 (6 bases). Germline lookup yields CDR1 MNHEY and CDR2 SMNVEV (reference sequence). The CDR3 spans 17 residues. Deletions cut 6 bases from V and 4 bases from J, with 23 bases between. The CDR3 DNA is TGTGCCAGCAGGTTCGAAGGGGGTCCCAATACCGCAGATACGCAGTATTTT. This encodes CASRFEGGPNTADTQYF.

The chain carries TRBV19 and TRBJ2-1; D is uncertain. CDR3 length equals 14 residues. CDR1 LNHDA and CDR2 SQIVND come from the germline V gene (reference sequence). V lost 3 bases to trimming and J lost 6 bases, with 12 bases between them. The CDR3 region has the DNA TGTGCCAGTAGTATCAGCCTGGGGATCAATGAGCAGTTCTTC. Translated: CASSISLGINEQFF.